This TCR beta chain was recovered during a study of shared clonotypes between healthy human individuals. TCRdb's table, derived via immunoSEQ multiplex PCR, lists solely in-frame clones and lacks some. The table includes about 680,000 clones, roughly nine tenths detected once. This CDR3 is built from 14 residues. The germline V gene has CDR1 MNHEY and CDR2 SMNVEV (reference sequence). J lost 10 bases, V lost 0 bases, and 6 bases had no gene match. CD45RO negativity and positive selection for CCR7 defined naive CD8 cells, a population that excluded terminally differentiated effector memory CD45RA+ cells.

The material sequenced was naive CD8+ T cells sorted from blood. The clonotype originates from a man aged 30-40 years in good health. The chain is built from TRBV27 and TRBJ2-1, with 7 nucleotides matching TRBD2. The CDR3 nucleotides read TGTGCCAGCAGTTTATCTCGGGGAGGGACGGAGCAGTTCTTC. This gives the protein CASSLSRGGTEQFF.